These 2 T cell receptor beta chains were sequenced from one sample in a study of blood T cell repertoires in COVID-19. Assay used: immunoSEQ multiplex PCR; TCRdb lists only in-frame clones, some missing. This sample has around 230,000 clones; roughly nine tenths occur once, and the top ten carry more than 6%. Sequences were obtained from peripheral blood. The origin of the receptors is a man aged 55 to 70 who had recovered from COVID-19.

The chain uses TRBV10-3 and TRBJ2-7, with D tentatively TRBD1 (6 bases). V was shortened by 4 bases and J by 3 bases, with 10 bases between the two germline ends. In germline, CDR1 is ENHRY, CDR2 SYGVKD. The CDR3 has 13 amino acids. CDR3 DNA: TGTGCCATCAGTGGGCAGGGGAACTACGAGCAGTACTTC. This gives the protein CAISGQGNYEQYF.

The chain links TRBV6-2 or TRBV6-3 to TRBJ1-1, with TRBD1 matching over 8 bases. From germline, CDR1 is MNHEY and CDR2 SVGEGT. This CDR3 contains 17 residues. Trimming removed 6 bases from V and 0 bases from J; junction bases left unmatched: 12. The CDR3 DNA is TGTGCCAGCAGCCGCGGACAGGGCAGCTTCATGAACACTGAAGCTTTCTTT. It yields the protein CASSRGQGSFMNTEAFF.